Listed below are T cell receptor beta chains from one sample, sequenced in a study of T-cell memory formation after mild COVID-19. TCRdb reprocessed the 5' RACE reads via MiXCR and lists one record per CDR3 protein. The sample has fewer than 250,000 distinct CDR3 sequences, 27% seen once. The source material was PBMCs or a T cell subset sorted from them (not recorded which). These receptors were obtained from an adult woman who had mild COVID-19 (a few samples of this study predate the infection). Cell type and time point are not known. Each CDR3 is given with its conserved first and last residue. A D gene is named only where the DNA matches it firmly. Expanded clones get a size class; other rows say once, few or many, or leave the size out.

d_call	v_call	clone_size	j_call	cdr3_nt	cdr3_aa
TRBD1	TRBV27	NA	TRBJ2-5	TGTGCCAGCAGTCCGGGGACAGGGGAATGGGAGACCCAGTACTTC	CASSPGTGEWETQYF
NA	TRBV2	few	TRBJ2-3	TGTGCCAGCAGTATCCTACAAGCGAGGGATACGCAGTATTTT	CASSILQARDTQYF
TRBD2	TRBV12-3/TRBV12-4	few	TRBJ2-7	TGTGCCAGCAGTTTAAGACTAGCGGAGCAGTACTTC	CASSLRLAEQYF
TRBD1	TRBV24-1	NA	TRBJ1-5	TGTGCCACCAGTGATTTTTTCGGACAGGGGGTCAGCCAGCCCCAGCATTTT	CATSDFFGQGVSQPQHF
TRBD1	TRBV5-1	NA	TRBJ2-7	TGCGCCAGCAGCTTGAGGGGACAGGCTTACTACGAGCAGTACTTC	CASSLRGQAYYEQYF
NA	TRBV12-3/TRBV12-4	few	TRBJ2-7	TGTGCCAGCACCATGACACCCTCCTACGAGCAGTACTTC	CASTMTPSYEQYF
NA	TRBV12-3/TRBV12-4	few	TRBJ2-7	TGTGCCAGCACCGTTACCCGCTCCCACGAGCAGTACTTC	CASTVTRSHEQYF
NA	TRBV29-1	few	TRBJ2-1	TGCAGCATCACCGACCTCGGAGCAGACAATGAGCAGTTCTTC	CSITDLGADNEQFF
TRBD1	TRBV29-1	NA	TRBJ2-7	TGCAGCGTTGATGGAGGGACAGGGGGCTACGAGCAGTACTTC	CSVDGGTGGYEQYF
NA	TRBV27	few	TRBJ2-7	TGTGCCACCAAACCACAAAACTCCTACGAGCAGTACTTC	CATKPQNSYEQYF
TRBD1	TRBV27	NA	TRBJ1-1	TGTGCCAGCAGTCCCCGGGACAGGTGGACTGAAGCTTTCTTT	CASSPRDRWTEAFF
NA	TRBV12-3/TRBV12-4	NA	TRBJ2-7	TGTGCCAGCAGTCTAAGGGTCGACGAGCAGTACTTC	CASSLRVDEQYF
NA	TRBV29-1	few	TRBJ2-3	TGCAGCGTTACGTCCAGCACAGATACGCAGTATTTT	CSVTSSTDTQYF
NA	TRBV2	NA	TRBJ1-2	TGTGCCAGCAGTGAATCGATGGGGTTGGTCTATGGCTACACCTTC	CASSESMGLVYGYTF
NA	TRBV14	few	TRBJ2-1	TGTGCCAGCAGCCATGGATGGACAGAGCAGTTCTTC	CASSHGWTEQFF
NA	TRBV19	NA	TRBJ2-5	TGTGCCAGTAGCGAACTGGGGGAGACCCAGTACTTC	CASSELGETQYF
NA	TRBV7-2	NA	TRBJ1-2	TGTGCCATCGTGCGGGGTCCCTATGGCTACACCTTC	CAIVRGPYGYTF
TRBD1	TRBV13	few	TRBJ1-6	TGTGCCAGCAGCTTAGACAGGGGTGGTTCACCCCTCCACTTT	CASSLDRGGSPLHF
NA	TRBV7-8	NA	TRBJ2-5	TGTGCCAGCAGCACCGCATGGAACCAAGAGACCCAGTACTTC	CASSTAWNQETQYF
NA	TRBV27	NA	TRBJ2-7	TGTGCCAGCAGTAAAGGTTCTCTCAAGGGGGAGCAGTACTTC	CASSKGSLKGEQYF
NA	TRBV14	few	TRBJ2-5	TGTGCCAGCAGCCAAGGAGGGTACGAGACCCAGTACTTC	CASSQGGYETQYF
NA	TRBV29-1	NA	TRBJ1-1	TGCAGCGTAGATCTCTACACTGAAGCTTTCTTT	CSVDLYTEAFF
NA	TRBV18	NA	TRBJ2-7	TGTGCCAGCTCCGACCCGGGGGTGGGCGAGCAGTACTTC	CASSDPGVGEQYF
NA	TRBV3-1	NA	TRBJ1-1	TGTGCCAGCAGCTACTCCTCGGGGCGGAACACTGAAGCTTTCTTT	CASSYSSGRNTEAFF
NA	TRBV6-2/TRBV6-3	few	TRBJ1-3	TGTGCCAGCAGTTATCCCATGGGCAGCGAAGGAAACACCATATATTTT	CASSYPMGSEGNTIYF
NA	TRBV5-1	NA	TRBJ2-1	TGCGCCAGCAGCTTGAGTAGCTGGCGAGCCTACAATGAGCAGTTCTTC	CASSLSSWRAYNEQFF
TRBD1	TRBV24-1	few	TRBJ2-1	TGTGCCACCAGTGACCTAACAGGGGGGTTAAACAATGAGCAGTTCTTC	CATSDLTGGLNNEQFF
NA	TRBV4-1	few	TRBJ2-5	TGCGCCAGCAGCCCCATGGCGATGACCTTGGACAGTCGCACTCCCGAAGGGACAGAGACCCAGTACTTC	CASSPMAMTLDSRTPEGTETQYF
TRBD2	TRBV6-2/TRBV6-3	NA	TRBJ2-3	TGTGCCAGCCAGCGGACTAGCGGGAGGTCGTCAGATACGCAGTATTTT	CASQRTSGRSSDTQYF
TRBD2	TRBV24-1	few	TRBJ2-1	TGTGCCACCAGTGATGGGTTGACTAGCGGGAGGCCCAATGAGCAGTTCTTC	CATSDGLTSGRPNEQFF
TRBD1	TRBV7-9	NA	TRBJ2-6	TGTGCCAGCAGCTCCAGCGACAGGGCAGGGGCCAACGTCCTGACTTTC	CASSSSDRAGANVLTF
NA	TRBV19	many	TRBJ1-1	TGTGCCAGTAGTACCCCTATCGACAGCGTGAACACTGAAGCTTTCTTT	CASSTPIDSVNTEAFF
TRBD1	TRBV7-2	few	TRBJ2-1	TGTGCCAGCAGCTTAAGAGTGAGGCAGGGGGCAGGGAATGAGCAGTTCTTC	CASSLRVRQGAGNEQFF
TRBD1	TRBV10-3	NA	TRBJ2-1	TGTGCCATCAGTGAAAGGGACAGGATGGGGCCCGGGGATGAGCAGTTCTTC	CAISERDRMGPGDEQFF
TRBD2	TRBV7-3	NA	TRBJ2-1	TGTGCCAGCAGCTTAACACCCAGCGGGGGCAATGAGCAGTTCTTC	CASSLTPSGGNEQFF
TRBD2	TRBV29-1	NA	TRBJ2-3	TGCAGCCACGTCGGTTGGGGACTAGCAAAGTCAGATACGCAGTATTTT	CSHVGWGLAKSDTQYF
NA	TRBV5-1	few	TRBJ2-1	TGCGCCAGCAGCTCGGGACTTACCTCGTACAATGAGCAGTTCTTC	CASSSGLTSYNEQFF
NA	TRBV12-3/TRBV12-4	few	TRBJ2-7	TGTGCCAGCAGTTCACAGGGACTTAACCACGAGCAGTACTTC	CASSSQGLNHEQYF
TRBD1	TRBV24-1	few	TRBJ2-1	TGTGCCACCAGTGATTTAGAGGGGACAGGGGGAGTCAATGAGCAGTTCTTC	CATSDLEGTGGVNEQFF
TRBD2	TRBV11-2	NA	TRBJ2-3	TGTGCCAGCAGCTCCTTGGGTGCGGGGGGCCGGCCAGATACGCAGTATTTT	CASSSLGAGGRPDTQYF
TRBD2	TRBV5-4	NA	TRBJ2-7	TGTGCCAGCAGCCTTAGCGGGGGCCCATCCTACGAGCAGTACTTC	CASSLSGGPSYEQYF
TRBD2	TRBV7-9	NA	TRBJ2-1	TGTGCCAGCAGCAAAGCGGGGGGGCCCTACAATGAGCAGTTCTTC	CASSKAGGPYNEQFF
NA	TRBV2	NA	TRBJ2-6	TGTGCCAGCAGTGGAGGCGTCAGGCGCCCTCTGGGCAACGTCCTGACTTTC	CASSGGVRRPLGNVLTF
NA	TRBV12-3/TRBV12-4	many	TRBJ1-1	TGTGCCAGCAGTTTAGAGATTATGAGAGGGGGATACACTGAAGCTTTCTTT	CASSLEIMRGGYTEAFF
TRBD2	TRBV5-1	few	TRBJ2-3	TGCGCCAGCAGCCAGAGCGGGAGACTCACGCAGTATTTT	CASSQSGRLTQYF
NA	TRBV27	few	TRBJ1-3	TGTGCCAGCAGTCCTAGTGGGGCCCTGGGAGGAAACACCATATATTTT	CASSPSGALGGNTIYF
NA	TRBV25-1	few	TRBJ2-2	TGTGCCAGCAGGGGCGGGGAGCTGTTTTTT	CASRGGELFF
NA	TRBV30	few	TRBJ1-1	TGTGCCTGGAGTACCCAAAACCGACAGACGTACACTGAAGCTTTCTTT	CAWSTQNRQTYTEAFF
NA	TRBV7-8	few	TRBJ1-1	TGTGCCAGCAGCTTAGACTCGGGGAGTGGAAACACTGAAGCTTTCTTT	CASSLDSGSGNTEAFF
NA	TRBV6-1	few	TRBJ2-1	TGTGCCAGCAGTGCCCACCCGGCTAGCGAGCAGTTCTTC	CASSAHPASEQFF
NA	TRBV25-1	NA	TRBJ2-1	TGTGCCAGCACCCAGGGAGTGGGTGAGCAGTTCTTC	CASTQGVGEQFF
TRBD2	TRBV4-2	few	TRBJ2-5	TGTGCCAGCAGCCAGGGAATTGGCGGGAGCCAGGAGACCCAGTACTTC	CASSQGIGGSQETQYF
NA	TRBV5-1	few	TRBJ2-1	TGCGCCAGCAGCTCCCGTTCTAGCACCAATGAGCAGTTCTTC	CASSSRSSTNEQFF
NA	TRBV20-1	few	TRBJ2-1	TGCAGTGCCCGGACGGGGAGAGGGGTCAACTCCTACAATGAGCAGTTCTTC	CSARTGRGVNSYNEQFF
TRBD1	TRBV5-4	NA	TRBJ2-6	TGTGCCAGCAGCCCGAGGAACAGGGGGCAATCTGGGGCCAACGTCCTGACTTTC	CASSPRNRGQSGANVLTF
NA	TRBV6-4	few	TRBJ2-1	TGTGCCAGCGCTACTTACCCGGGTCCTAATGAGCAGTTCTTC	CASATYPGPNEQFF
TRBD1	TRBV24-1	few	TRBJ2-1	TGTGCCACCAGGTTGACAGGGGACAATGAGCAGTTCTTC	CATRLTGDNEQFF
NA	TRBV7-2	NA	TRBJ1-1	TGTGCCAGCAGATCCGGGCCCAACACTGAAGCTTTCTTT	CASRSGPNTEAFF
TRBD1	TRBV5-6	NA	TRBJ2-7	TGTGCCAGCAGCTTGGGCCAGGGGGCAAGCTACGAGCAGTACTTC	CASSLGQGASYEQYF